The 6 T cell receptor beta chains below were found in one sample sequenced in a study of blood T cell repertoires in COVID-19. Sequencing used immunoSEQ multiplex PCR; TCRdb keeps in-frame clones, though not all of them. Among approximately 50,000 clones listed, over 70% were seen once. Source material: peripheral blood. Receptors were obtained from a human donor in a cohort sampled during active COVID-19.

The CDR3 region is CASERRYNEQFF. The DNA of the CDR3 is TGTGCCAGCGAACGGAGGTACAATGAGCAGTTCTTC. The J gene is TRBJ2-1, the V gene TRBV7-9; TRBD2 is a possible D gene (5 bases). The CDR3 has 12 amino acids. V was clipped by 8 bases and J by 4 bases, with 9 bases between them. Germline V gene lookup returns CDR1 SEHNR and CDR2 FQNEAQ (reference sequence).

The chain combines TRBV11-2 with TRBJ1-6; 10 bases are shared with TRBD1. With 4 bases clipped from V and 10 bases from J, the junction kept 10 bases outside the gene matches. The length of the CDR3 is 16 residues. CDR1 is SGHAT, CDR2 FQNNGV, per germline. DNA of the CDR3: TGTGCCAGCAGCTCCCAGCTGACAGGGGGCACATCACCCCTCCACTTT. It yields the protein CASSSQLTGGTSPLHF.

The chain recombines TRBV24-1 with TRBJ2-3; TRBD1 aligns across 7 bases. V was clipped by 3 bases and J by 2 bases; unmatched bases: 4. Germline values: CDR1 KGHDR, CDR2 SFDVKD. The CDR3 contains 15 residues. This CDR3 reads CATSDTTGATDTQYF. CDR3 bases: TGTGCCACCAGTGATACAACAGGGGCCACAGATACGCAGTATTTT.

The CDR3 DNA reads TGTGCCAGCAGCCCCCGGGACAGGCACTACGAGCAGTACTTC. This gives the protein CASSPRDRHYEQYF. The chain is built from TRBV27 and TRBJ2-7; 8 positions match TRBD1. The V and J ends lost 6 bases and 3 bases, in that order; junction bases with no gene match: 7. The CDR3 has 14 amino acids. Germline values: CDR1 MNHEY, CDR2 SMNVEV (reference sequence).

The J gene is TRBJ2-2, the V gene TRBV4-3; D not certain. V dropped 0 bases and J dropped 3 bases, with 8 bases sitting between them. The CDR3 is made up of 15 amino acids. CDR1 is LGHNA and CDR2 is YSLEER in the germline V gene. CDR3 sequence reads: CASSQEMAYTGELFF. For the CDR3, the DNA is TGCGCCAGCAGCCAAGAAATGGCTTACACCGGGGAGCTGTTTTTT.

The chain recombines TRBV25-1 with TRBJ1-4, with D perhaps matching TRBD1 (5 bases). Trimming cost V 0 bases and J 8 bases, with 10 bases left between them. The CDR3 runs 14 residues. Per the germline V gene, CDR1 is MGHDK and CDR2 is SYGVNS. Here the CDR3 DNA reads TGTGCCAGCAGTGAATACGGGGGAAGGGAAAAACTGTTTTTT. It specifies CASSEYGGREKLFF.